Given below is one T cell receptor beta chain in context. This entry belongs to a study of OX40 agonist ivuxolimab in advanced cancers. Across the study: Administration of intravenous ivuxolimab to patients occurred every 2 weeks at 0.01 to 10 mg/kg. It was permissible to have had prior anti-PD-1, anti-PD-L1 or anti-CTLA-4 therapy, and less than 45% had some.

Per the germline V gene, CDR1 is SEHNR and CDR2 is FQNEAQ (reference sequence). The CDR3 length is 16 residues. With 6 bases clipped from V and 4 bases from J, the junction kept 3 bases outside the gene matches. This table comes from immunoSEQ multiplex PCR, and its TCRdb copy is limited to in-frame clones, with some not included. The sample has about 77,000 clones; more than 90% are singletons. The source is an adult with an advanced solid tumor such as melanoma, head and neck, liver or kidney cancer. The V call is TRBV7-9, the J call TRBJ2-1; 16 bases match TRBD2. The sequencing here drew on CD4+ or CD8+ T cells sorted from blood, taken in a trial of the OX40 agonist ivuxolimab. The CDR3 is CASSGTSGRAYNEQFF. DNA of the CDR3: TGTGCCAGCAGTGGGACTAGCGGGAGGGCTTACAATGAGCAGTTCTTC.